This TCR beta chain was found in a study of Graves' ophthalmopathy and Graves' hyperthyroidism. Study-wide results and caveats: Ophthalmopathy progression was predicted by the model at less than 71% sensitivity and approximately 73% specificity.

V gave up 2 bases and J gave up 1 base, with 12 bases separating them. The CDR3 is 14 residues long. Germline-derived CDR1 and CDR2 are DFQATT and SNEGSKA (reference sequence). Moderate-to-severe activity, with CAS ≥3, NOSPECS ≥4 and duration under 3 months, characterized the donors with ophthalmopathy. The diagnostic workup employed clinical symptoms, serum thyroxine, TRAb, thyroid ultrasound and orbital computed tomography. Comments on this clonotype: Its specificity is not known.

Transcripts of RNA were the source for amplifying TCR beta CDR3 regions. HTBI primers were employed in first-round RT-PCR, then a second-round multiplex PCR followed. In TCRdb, the multiplex PCR reads were re-called with MiXCR into one record per CDR3 protein. The sample consists of roughly 220,000 distinct CDR3 sequences, 45% of them appearing once. The receptor was derived from an adult man with Graves' ophthalmopathy. The J gene is TRBJ2-7, the V gene TRBV20-1; D is ambiguous. The source material was peripheral blood. The CDR3 region has the DNA TGCAGTGCTAGAAGTGGTCGGGTTTCCTACGAGCAGTACTTC. It codes for CSARSGRVSYEQYF.